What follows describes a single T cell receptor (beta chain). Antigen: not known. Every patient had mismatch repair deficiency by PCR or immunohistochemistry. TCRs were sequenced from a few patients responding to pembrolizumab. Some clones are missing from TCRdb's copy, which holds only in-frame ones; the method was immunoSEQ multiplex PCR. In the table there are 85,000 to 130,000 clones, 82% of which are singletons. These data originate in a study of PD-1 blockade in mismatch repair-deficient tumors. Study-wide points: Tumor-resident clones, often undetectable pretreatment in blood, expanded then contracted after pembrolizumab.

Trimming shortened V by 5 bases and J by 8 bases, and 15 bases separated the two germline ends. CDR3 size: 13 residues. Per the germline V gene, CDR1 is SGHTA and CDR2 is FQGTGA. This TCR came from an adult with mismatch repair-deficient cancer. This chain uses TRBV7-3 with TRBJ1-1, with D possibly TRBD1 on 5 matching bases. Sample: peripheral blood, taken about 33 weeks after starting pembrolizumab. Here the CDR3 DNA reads TGTGCCAGCAGCGCTAATCTGGGGGGAGAAGCTTTCTTT. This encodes CASSANLGGEAFF.